This T cell receptor (beta chain) was recorded in a study of blood T cell repertoires in COVID-19. The wider study: Both acute and convalescent COVID-19 samples were obtained from the United States, Italy and Spain.

Assay used: immunoSEQ multiplex PCR; TCRdb lists only in-frame clones, some missing. The data hold about 14,000 clones, with around 88% observed a single time. Germline V lookup: CDR1 SGHRS, CDR2 YFSETQ. The ends were cut back, 0 bases at V and 7 bases at J, with 11 bases in the middle. CDR3 length equals 14 residues. This TCR came from a human donor with active COVID-19. The donor label of this sample is uncertain. The material sequenced was peripheral blood. V gene TRBV5-1 combines with J gene TRBJ2-1, with a possible D match to TRBD2 (5 bases). Here the CDR3 reads CASSLEDYQNEQFF. CDR3 DNA: TGCGCCAGCAGCTTGGAAGACTATCAGAATGAGCAGTTCTTC.